Listed below are T cell receptor beta chains from one sample, sequenced in a study of blood T cell repertoires in COVID-19. Measured with immunoSEQ multiplex PCR; TCRdb has only the in-frame clones, and not every one. The sample holds around 270,000 clones, about 87% seen once. The sample taken for sequencing was peripheral blood. These receptors originate from a man aged 55 to 70 who had recovered from COVID-19. Both conserved end residues are part of each CDR3. A D gene is named only where the DNA matches it firmly. Size is omitted from some rows. Given values are once, few, many or a class for expanded clones.

v_gene	j_gene	abundance	d_gene	CDR3aa	CDR3nt
TRBV7-8	TRBJ2-5	NA	NA	CAEGTARQETQYF	TGTGCGGAGGGGACAGCACGTCAAGAGACCCAGTACTTC
TRBV20-1	TRBJ1-6	NA	TRBD1	CSASEGQGWSPLHF	TGCAGTGCTAGTGAGGGACAGGGCTGGTCACCCCTCCACTTT
TRBV19	TRBJ1-6	once	NA	CASSISSTYNSSLHF	TGTGCCAGTAGTATTAGCAGCACCTATAATTCATCCCTCCACTTT
TRBV10-2	TRBJ2-7	NA	NA	CASSRGASYEQYF	TGCGCCAGCAGTCGGGGGGCCTCCTACGAGCAGTACTTC
TRBV25-1	TRBJ2-5	NA	TRBD2	CASSERLAGQFAETQYF	TGTGCCAGCAGTGAACGACTAGCGGGGCAATTTGCGGAGACCCAGTACTTC
TRBV6-5	TRBJ1-2	NA	NA	CASRVQGSYGYTF	TGTGCCAGCAGGGTACAGGGATCTTATGGCTACACCTTC
TRBV5-6	TRBJ2-2	NA	NA	CASSSSGTANTGELFF	TGTGCCAGCAGCTCCTCCGGGACTGCGAACACCGGGGAGCTGTTTTTT
TRBV4-1	TRBJ1-5	NA	NA	CASSLLNTLDQPQHF	TGCGCCAGCAGCCTCCTCAACACCTTGGATCAGCCCCAGCATTTT
TRBV7-9	TRBJ1-6	NA	NA	CASSLVSGASPLHF	TGTGCCAGCAGCTTAGTTTCAGGGGCTTCACCCCTCCACTTT
TRBV9	TRBJ2-2	NA	NA	CASSVETGPYTGELFF	TGTGCCAGCAGCGTAGAGACAGGCCCGTACACCGGGGAGCTGTTTTTT
TRBV7-9	TRBJ1-1	NA	TRBD1	CASSPRTGVNEAFF	TGTGCCAGCAGTCCAAGGACAGGGGTGAATGAAGCTTTCTTT
TRBV6-1	TRBJ1-4	NA	NA	CASSDLSVNNAEKLFF	TGTGCCAGCAGTGATCTGTCGGTCAATAATGCTGAAAAACTGTTTTTT
TRBV5-1	TRBJ2-7	NA	TRBD1	CASSRDGQGSYEQYF	TGCGCCAGCAGTCGAGACGGACAGGGCTCCTACGAGCAGTACTTC
TRBV19	TRBJ1-5	NA	NA	CASQQGSVGNQPQHF	TGTGCCAGCCAGCAGGGGTCGGTTGGCAATCAGCCCCAGCATTTT
TRBV18	TRBJ1-1	NA	NA	CASSRTANTEAFF	TGTGCCAGCTCGCGAACAGCGAACACTGAAGCTTTCTTT
TRBV21-1	TRBJ2-3	once	NA	CASRKPRTGRTDTQYF	TGTGCCAGCAGGAAACCAAGGACAGGGCGCACAGATACGCAGTATTTT
TRBV5-1	TRBJ1-2	NA	TRBD1	CASSRDRVYGYTF	TGCGCCAGCAGCCGGGACAGGGTTTATGGCTACACCTTC
TRBV9	TRBJ2-5	NA	NA	CASSGGGIGPPRETQYF	TGTGCCAGCAGCGGAGGAGGGATCGGACCCCCCCGAGAGACCCAGTACTTC
TRBV6-5	TRBJ1-2	NA	NA	CASNHGQSYGYTF	TGTGCCAGCAATCACGGACAGAGCTATGGCTACACCTTC
TRBV10-1	TRBJ1-5	NA	TRBD1	CASSRDRGRNSNQPQHF	TGCGCCAGCAGCCGGGACAGGGGAAGGAATAGCAATCAGCCCCAGCATTTT
TRBV2	TRBJ1-1	NA	NA	CAGSRTEVNTEAFF	TGTGCCGGCAGTCGAACTGAGGTCAACACTGAAGCTTTCTTT
TRBV4-2	TRBJ2-7	NA	TRBD2	CASSQRSGVGPYEQYF	TGTGCCAGCAGCCAAAGGAGCGGGGTAGGTCCCTACGAGCAGTACTTC
TRBV7-3	TRBJ2-3	NA	TRBD1	CASSRQGQGVVTDTQYF	TGTGCCAGCAGTCGTCAGGGACAGGGGGTCGTCACAGATACGCAGTATTTT
TRBV9	TRBJ2-6	NA	TRBD1	CASSVSPGTGSGANVLTF	TGTGCCAGCAGCGTTTCCCCCGGGACAGGGTCTGGGGCCAACGTCCTGACTTTC
TRBV4-2	TRBJ2-7	NA	TRBD1	CASSLRDRDFTYEQYF	TGTGCCAGCAGCCTCCGGGACAGGGATTTCACCTACGAGCAGTACTTC
TRBV7-8	TRBJ2-3	NA	TRBD1	CASSLVGTGGGTDTQYF	TGTGCCAGCAGCTTAGTCGGGACAGGGGGAGGCACAGATACGCAGTATTTT
TRBV4-1	TRBJ1-6	NA	NA	CASSQERGAGNSPLHF	TGCGCCAGCAGCCAAGAACGGGGGGCCGGGAATTCACCCCTCCACTTT
TRBV11-2	TRBJ1-1	NA	TRBD1	CASSVTGTGRTEAFF	TGTGCCAGCAGCGTCACCGGGACAGGGCGGACTGAAGCTTTCTTT
TRBV7-3	TRBJ2-5	NA	TRBD2	CASSARGAGGRETQYF	TGTGCCAGCAGCGCCCGAGGAGCGGGGGGGAGGGAGACCCAGTACTTC
TRBV6-5	TRBJ1-4	few	NA	CASNPSWGRDEKLFF	TGTGCCAGCAACCCTAGCTGGGGGAGGGATGAAAAACTGTTTTTT
TRBV5-1	TRBJ1-2	once	TRBD1	CASSSSGTGNGGYTF	TGCGCCAGCAGCTCATCCGGGACAGGGAATGGTGGCTACACCTTC
TRBV3-1/TRBV3-2	TRBJ2-7	once	NA	CASSQGYRVGYEQYF	TGTGCCAGCAGCCAAGGGTACAGGGTAGGGTACGAGCAGTACTTC
TRBV18	TRBJ1-1	NA	TRBD1	CASSPEGQGLEAFF	TGTGCCAGCTCACCAGAAGGACAGGGGCTAGAAGCTTTCTTT
TRBV4-2	TRBJ2-3	NA	TRBD2	CASSQDRLSGGLSDTQYF	TGTGCCAGCAGCCAAGATCGTCTTAGCGGGGGGTTGTCAGATACGCAGTATTTT
TRBV11-2	TRBJ2-5	NA	NA	CASSLGLRVGQETQYF	TGTGCCAGCAGCTTAGGTCTCAGGGTAGGGCAAGAGACCCAGTACTTC
TRBV9	TRBJ1-1	NA	NA	CAEGPSTFF	TGTGCGGAGGGTCCCAGTACTTTCTTT
TRBV4-2	TRBJ1-6	NA	NA	CASSQAATVMNSPLHF	TGTGCCAGCAGCCAAGCGGCGACAGTTATGAATTCACCCCTCCACTTT
TRBV21-1	TRBJ2-5	NA	NA	CAGHALAEEETQYF	TGTGCCGGCCACGCGCTAGCTGAGGAGGAGACCCAGTACTTC
TRBV5-4	TRBJ2-1	NA	TRBD2	CASSAGGGYNEQFF	TGTGCCAGCTCAGCGGGGGGGGGTTACAATGAGCAGTTCTTC
TRBV6-2/TRBV6-3	TRBJ2-5	few	TRBD2	CASSYASGGANQETQYF	TGTGCCAGCAGTTACGCTAGCGGGGGGGCTAACCAAGAGACCCAGTACTTC
TRBV6-2/TRBV6-3	TRBJ1-1	NA	NA	CASSYQQGVYTEAFF	TGTGCCAGCAGTTACCAACAGGGAGTGTACACTGAAGCTTTCTTT
TRBV27	TRBJ2-2	NA	NA	CASSRVQGVSGELFF	TGTGCCAGCAGTCGCGTTCAGGGTGTCTCCGGGGAGCTGTTTTTT
TRBV7-3	TRBJ2-5	NA	TRBD1	CASSLTLGGTGAETQYF	TGTGCCAGCAGCTTAACGTTAGGGGGGACAGGGGCAGAGACCCAGTACTTC